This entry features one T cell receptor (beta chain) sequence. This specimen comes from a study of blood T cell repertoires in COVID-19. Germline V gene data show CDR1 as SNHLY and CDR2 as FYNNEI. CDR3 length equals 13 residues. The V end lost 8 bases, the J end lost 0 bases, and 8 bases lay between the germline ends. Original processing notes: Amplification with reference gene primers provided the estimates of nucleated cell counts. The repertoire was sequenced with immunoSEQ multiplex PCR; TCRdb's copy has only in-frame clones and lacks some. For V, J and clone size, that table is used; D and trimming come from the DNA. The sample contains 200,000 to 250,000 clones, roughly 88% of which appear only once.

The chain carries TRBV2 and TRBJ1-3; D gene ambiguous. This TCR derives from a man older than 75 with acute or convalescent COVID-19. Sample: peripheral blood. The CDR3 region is CASHLSSGNTIYF. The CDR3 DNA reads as TGTGCCAGCCACCTAAGCTCTGGAAACACCATATATTTT. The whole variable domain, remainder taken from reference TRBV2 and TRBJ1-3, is EPEVTQTPSHQVTQMGQEVILRCVPISNHLYFYWYRQILGQKVEFLVSFYNNEISEKSEIFDDQFSVERPDGSNFTLKIRSTKLEDSAMYFCASHLSSGNTIYFGEGSWLTVV.